This T cell receptor (beta chain) was retrieved from a study of blood T cell repertoires in COVID-19. For the study at large: PBMCs, B-cell-depleted T cells, or T cells were the source of the cDNA or gDNA that made up the material.

The CDR3 has 14 amino acids. The germline V and J ends were trimmed by 0 bases and 3 bases, with 6 bases remaining between them. The authors' processing: Nucleated cell counts were estimated from reference gene primer amplification. Here immunoSEQ multiplex PCR was the method, and the copy in TCRdb shows in-frame clones only, minus some. V, J and clone size derive from that table, while D and trimming were established from the DNA sequence. The sample records over 60,000 clones, 65% to 90% being singletons. This clone showed up just a few times. Followed over time, Seattle patients had been enrolled while infection was active.

The sample comprised peripheral blood. This clonotype originated in a man in his fifties or sixties with COVID-19, enrolled during active disease. The V gene is TRBV5-3, the J gene TRBJ1-4, with D possibly being TRBD1 (5 bases). TRBV5-3 has ORF status, its function being uncertain. The CDR3 nucleotides are TGTGCCAGAAGCTTGGGACAGCCTAATGAAAAACTGTTTTTT. Translating gives CARSLGQPNEKLFF.